The TCR beta chain under discussion was sequenced for a study of beta chain features in type 1 diabetes. For the study at large: There were approximately 100,000,000 sorted cells examined across all samples.

The CDR3 has 13 amino acids. From germline, CDR1 is SGHRS and CDR2 YFSETQ. The V gene lost 2 bases and the J gene lost 7 bases, with 9 bases spanning the gap. Worth noting for this clone: What it recognizes is unknown.

Study-wide results and caveats: Moderately but significantly shorter TCRB CDR3s were found in Type 1 diabetes patients in all four CD4+ subsets. Naive, central memory and regulatory TCRB repertoires appeared more similar among patients than healthy donors. Lower insertion and higher deletion counts appeared at VDJ junctions in type 1 diabetes patients.

Investigators reverse transcribed all isolated RNA, so they sequenced expressed TCRB transcripts. Assay: immunoSEQ multiplex PCR; the TCRdb copy retains only in-frame clones and omits some. The sample records hundreds of thousands of clones, around 16% being singletons. Sorting that relied on CD45RO/CCR7/CD25/CD127/CD95/CD27 yielded CD4+ naive, central memory, regulatory and stem cell-like memory cells. The sequence was obtained from a young man with type 1 diabetes. Sequenced input: naive CD4+ T cells from blood. The chain recombines TRBV5-1 with TRBJ2-2; no clear D gene. The CDR3 region has the DNA TGCGCCAGCAGCTTAACAGAAGGCGGGGAGCTGTTTTTT. This sequence encodes CASSLTEGGELFF.